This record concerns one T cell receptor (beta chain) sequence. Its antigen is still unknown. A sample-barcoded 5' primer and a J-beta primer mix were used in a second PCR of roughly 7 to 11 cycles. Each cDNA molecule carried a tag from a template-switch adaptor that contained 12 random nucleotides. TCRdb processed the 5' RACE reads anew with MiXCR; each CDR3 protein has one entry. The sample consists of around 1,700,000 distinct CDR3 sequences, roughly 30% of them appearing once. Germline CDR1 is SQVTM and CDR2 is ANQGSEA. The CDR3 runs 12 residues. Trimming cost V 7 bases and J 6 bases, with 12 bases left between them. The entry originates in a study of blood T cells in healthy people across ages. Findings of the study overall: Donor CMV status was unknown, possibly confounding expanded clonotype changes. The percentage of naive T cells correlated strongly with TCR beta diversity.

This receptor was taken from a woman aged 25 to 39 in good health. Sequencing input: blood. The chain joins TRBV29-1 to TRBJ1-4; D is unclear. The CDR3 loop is CSGGLTYEKLFF. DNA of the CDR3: TGCAGCGGTGGATTAACCTATGAAAAACTGTTTTTT.